A single TCR beta chain is shown here with its context. Its antigen is undetermined. The data were taken from a study of a mutant IDH1 vaccine in newly diagnosed glioma. The method was immunoSEQ multiplex PCR; TCRdb's version includes in-frame clones alone and lacks a portion of them. In the table there are about 56,000 clones, roughly nine tenths of which are singletons. Germline V gene lookup returns CDR1 SGHTS and CDR2 YDEGEE. The CDR3 contains 16 residues. V was shortened by 1 base and J by 2 bases, with 14 bases between the two germline ends. Regarding time point: week 35, safety follow-up. A 20-mer mutant IDH1 peptide at 300 ug was injected subcutaneously with topical imiquimod.

The TCR was taken from a man in his forties or fifties with glioma. The V gene is TRBV5-8, the J gene TRBJ2-3; D possibly corresponds to TRBD2 (5 bases). Here the sequenced sample was PBMCs, taken from a glioma patient whose treatment included an IDH1 peptide vaccine. The CDR3 DNA follows: TGTGCCAGCAGCTTGTTGGGAGCGCGTGTCACAGATACGCAGTATTTT. It yields the protein CASSLLGARVTDTQYF.